A selection of T cell receptor beta chains follows, all from one sample in a study of T-cell memory formation after mild COVID-19. TCRdb reanalysed the 5' RACE reads using MiXCR and keeps one entry per CDR3 protein. The sample contains about 470,000 distinct CDR3 sequences, 20% to 25% of which appear only once. Sequencing was performed on PBMCs or a T cell subset sorted from them (not recorded which). The receptors were sampled from an adult woman who had mild COVID-19 (a few samples of this study predate the infection). Cell type and time point are not known. Both conserved end residues are part of each CDR3. D genes are given only for firm matches. Not every row has a clone size; where given, it reads once, few, many or a size class.

CDR3aa	CDR3nt	v_gene	d_gene	j_gene	abundance
CASSTPGTSAYNEQFF	TGTGCCAGCAGTACCCCCGGGACTAGCGCTTACAATGAGCAGTTCTTC	TRBV27	TRBD2	TRBJ2-1	.
CASSLTDPNTGELFF	TGTGCCAGCAGTTTGACAGATCCGAACACCGGGGAGCTGTTTTTT	TRBV12-3/TRBV12-4	.	TRBJ2-2	.
CASSLAGGYGNTEAFF	TGCGCCAGCAGCTTGGCCGGGGGATATGGGAACACTGAAGCTTTCTTT	TRBV5-1	.	TRBJ1-1	.
CASSLGWLDEQFF	TGTGCCAGCAGTTTAGGGTGGTTGGATGAGCAGTTCTTC	TRBV12-3/TRBV12-4	.	TRBJ2-1	.
CASSEQGKVDEQYF	TGTGCCAGCAGCGAACAGGGTAAGGTTGACGAGCAGTACTTC	TRBV5-4	.	TRBJ2-7	few
CASSSTETQYF	TGTGCCAGCAGCTCGACGGAGACCCAGTACTTC	TRBV5-6	.	TRBJ2-5	.
CAIRPGQGAYEQYF	TGTGCCATCAGGCCGGGACAGGGCGCCTACGAGCAGTACTTC	TRBV10-3	TRBD1	TRBJ2-7	few
CASSSTTSGAWYEQFF	TGTGCCAGCAGCTCGACCACTAGCGGGGCCTGGTATGAGCAGTTCTTC	TRBV11-3	TRBD2	TRBJ2-1	.
CASRQGLDSYEQYF	TGTGCCAGTAGACAGGGCCTGGACTCCTACGAGCAGTACTTC	TRBV19	.	TRBJ2-7	.
CASSQTGLVAGGDRGTQYF	TGTGCCAGCAGTCAAACCGGTTTGGTAGCGGGGGGTGACCGGGGGACCCAGTACTTC	TRBV12-3/TRBV12-4	TRBD2	TRBJ2-5	.
CASSGLAGGQETQYF	TGTGCCAGCAGTGGACTAGCGGGGGGCCAAGAGACCCAGTACTTC	TRBV12-3/TRBV12-4	TRBD2	TRBJ2-5	.
CASSLSRTSGVYNEQFF	TGTGCCAGCAGTCTTTCCCGAACTAGCGGGGTCTACAATGAGCAGTTCTTC	TRBV12-3/TRBV12-4	TRBD2	TRBJ2-1	few
CASSASLGGSYNEQFF	TGTGCCAGCAGTGCCTCGTTGGGGGGCTCCTACAATGAGCAGTTCTTC	TRBV6-2/TRBV6-3	.	TRBJ2-1	.
CAISGSEQGLYEQYF	TGTGCCATCAGCGGATCTGAACAGGGGCTCTACGAGCAGTACTTC	TRBV10-3	TRBD1	TRBJ2-7	.
CSVAVSSGQETQYF	TGCAGCGTTGCAGTCTCTAGCGGGCAAGAGACCCAGTACTTC	TRBV29-1	TRBD2	TRBJ2-5	many
CASSFPYGHTEAFF	TGTGCCAGTAGTTTCCCCTACGGACACACTGAAGCTTTCTTT	TRBV19	.	TRBJ1-1	.
CASSWSAGLAGGVYEQYF	TGTGCCAGCAGTTGGAGCGCCGGTCTGGCAGGGGGAGTCTACGAGCAGTACTTC	TRBV12-3/TRBV12-4	TRBD1	TRBJ2-7	.
CASSFSRVSTDTQYF	TGTGCCAGCAGTTTCTCCAGGGTGAGCACAGATACGCAGTATTTT	TRBV12-3/TRBV12-4	.	TRBJ2-3	few
CASSRTAPGSTNEKLFF	TGTGCCAGCAGTAGGACCGCCCCAGGGTCAACTAATGAAAAACTGTTTTTT	TRBV27	.	TRBJ1-4	few
CASSLSQAAYEQYF	TGTGCCAGCAGCTTATCTCAGGCTGCCTACGAGCAGTACTTC	TRBV7-6	.	TRBJ2-7	few
CATAIRGNEQFF	TGTGCCACCGCAATCCGGGGAAATGAGCAGTTCTTC	TRBV6-2/TRBV6-3	.	TRBJ2-1	many
CASSQDWGDRGSTGELFF	TGTGCCAGCAGCCAAGATTGGGGTGACAGGGGCTCCACCGGGGAGCTGTTTTTT	TRBV14	TRBD1	TRBJ2-2	few
CASSIGSGSSYEQYF	TGTGCCAGTAGTATAGGCTCGGGCAGCTCCTACGAGCAGTACTTC	TRBV19	.	TRBJ2-7	.
CASTLRARENTEAFF	TGTGCCAGCACCTTAAGGGCCAGGGAGAACACTGAAGCTTTCTTT	TRBV2	.	TRBJ1-1	.
CASSGRGPGELFF	TGTGCCAGCAGTGGCAGGGGGCCCGGGGAGCTGTTTTTT	TRBV5-4	TRBD1	TRBJ2-2	.
CASSSGTGTGANVLTF	TGTGCCAGCAGCTCCGGGACAGGGACTGGGGCCAACGTCCTGACTTTC	TRBV7-9	TRBD1	TRBJ2-6	many
CASTGGPNEQFF	TGTGCCAGCACCGGAGGGCCAAATGAGCAGTTCTTC	TRBV2	.	TRBJ2-1	.
CSAQWGTGWLNTEAFF	TGCAGTGCTCAATGGGGGACAGGGTGGTTGAACACTGAAGCTTTCTTT	TRBV20-1	TRBD1	TRBJ1-1	.
CASSLARDVSTEAFF	TGTGCCAGCAGCTTAGCACGGGACGTGAGCACTGAAGCTTTCTTT	TRBV7-9	.	TRBJ1-1	few